Presented here are 11 T cell receptor beta chains from one specimen sequenced in a study of blood T cell repertoires in COVID-19. Measured with immunoSEQ multiplex PCR; TCRdb has only the in-frame clones, and not every one. The repertoire holds some 80,000 clones, with 65% to 90% as singletons. The sequencing sample was made of peripheral blood. These receptor sequences come from a woman aged 45-65 years with acute or convalescent COVID-19.

J is TRBJ1-5 and V is TRBV10-3, with a possible D match to TRBD1 (6 bases). Trimming removed 5 bases from V and 4 bases from J, with 12 bases in between. Germline V lookup: CDR1 ENHRY, CDR2 SYGVKD. The length of the CDR3 is 14 residues. CDR3 loop: CAISSEQGNQPQHF. The CDR3 bases are TGTGCCATCAGTTCGGAACAGGGTAATCAGCCCCAGCATTTT.

J is TRBJ2-7 and V is TRBV28; possible D gene TRBD2, 6 bases. In germline, CDR1 is MDHEN, CDR2 SYDVKM. Trimming pared 8 bases from V and 0 bases from J, leaving 11 bases between. The CDR3 loop spans 13 amino acids. CDR3 in amino acids: CASRRETSYEQYF. For the CDR3, the DNA is TGTGCCAGCCGACGGGAGACCTCCTACGAGCAGTACTTC.

The chain joins TRBV5-1 to TRBJ1-4; 7 nucleotides match TRBD1. V lost 0 bases, J lost 4 bases, and 3 bases stayed unmatched. Germline lookup yields CDR1 SGHRS and CDR2 YFSETQ. CDR3 length equals 15 residues. The CDR3 region is CASSLAGQYNEKLFF. CDR3 DNA: TGCGCCAGCAGCTTGGCGGGACAGTATAATGAAAAACTGTTTTTT.

The chain recombines TRBV4-1 with TRBJ1-5; D is unresolved. Between the trimmed V and J ends, which lost 0 bases and 4 bases, there was a span of 13 bases. The CDR3 runs to 16 residues. The germline gives CDR1 MGHRA, CDR2 YSYEKL. The CDR3 spells CASSQDQTGGNQPQHF. In DNA, the CDR3 is TGCGCCAGCAGCCAAGATCAGACGGGAGGTAATCAGCCCCAGCATTTT.

The genes are TRBV4-2 and TRBJ1-2, with TRBD1 matching over 7 bases. This CDR3 spans 15 amino acids. Germline V gene lookup returns CDR1 LGHNA and CDR2 YNFKEQ. V shed 1 base and J 4 bases; nucleotides not matched to a gene: 6. The CDR3 region is CASSQGDSNLYGYTF. The CDR3 region has the DNA TGTGCCAGCAGCCAAGGGGACAGCAACCTCTATGGCTACACCTTC.

This clone appeared a few times. The chain combines TRBV19 with TRBJ1-2; TRBD1 aligns across 7 bases. Trimming at V came to 5 bases and at J to 0 bases, leaving 9 bases not matched to a gene. Per germline, CDR1 LNHDA and CDR2 SQIVND (reference sequence). The CDR3 has 16 residues. The DNA of the CDR3 is TGTGCCAGTAGTGAAACAGGGGAATGGGCTAACTATGGCTACACCTTC. It encodes CASSETGEWANYGYTF.

This rearrangement joins TRBV7-9 to TRBJ1-6; 8 bases are a match to TRBD1. The germline V gene has CDR1 SEHNR and CDR2 FQNEAQ (reference sequence). After removal of 4 bases from V and 6 bases from J, the junction contained 8 bases not matched to a gene. The CDR3 sequence is 16 residues long. In DNA, the CDR3 is TGTGCCAGCAGCTCCTCCGGACAGGGAAGTAATTCACCCCTCCACTTT. It specifies CASSSSGQGSNSPLHF. The complete variable domain, with remaining parts taken from reference TRBV7-9 and TRBJ1-6, reads DTGVSQNPRHKITKRGQNVTFRCDPISEHNRLYWYRQTLGQGPEFLTYFQNEAQLEKSRLLSDRFSAERPKGSFSTLEIQRTEQGDSAMYLCASSSSGQGSNSPLHFGNGTRLTVT.

This clone has just one count. The rearrangement uses TRBV18 and TRBJ2-5; tentatively, D is TRBD1 (5 bases). In germline, CDR1 is KGHSH, CDR2 LQKENI. Trimming took off 5 bases at V and 5 bases at J, with 12 bases between the two ends. This CDR3 has 13 amino acids. The CDR3 region is CASSAGLGETQYF. The CDR3, as DNA: TGTGCCAGCTCAGCAGGGCTGGGGGAGACCCAGTACTTC. Full variable domain (outside the CDR3, taken from reference TRBV18 and TRBJ2-5): NAGVMQNPRHLVRRRGQEARLRCSPMKGHSHVYWYRQLPEEGLKFMVYLQKENIIDESGMPKERFSAEFPKEGPSILRIQQVVRGDSAAYFCASSAGLGETQYFGPGTRLLVL.

The chain links TRBV10-3 to TRBJ2-1; 10 nucleotides align to TRBD2. The CDR3 totals 14 residues. The germline CDR1 and CDR2 sequences are ENHRY and SYGVKD. With V trimmed by 6 bases and J by 7 bases, 6 bases remained unmatched. The CDR3 spells CAISKGLALNEQFF. The CDR3 DNA sequence: TGTGCCATCAGCAAGGGACTAGCGTTGAATGAGCAGTTCTTC.

J is TRBJ2-5 and V is TRBV7-9, with D possibly matching TRBD1 (5 bases). The CDR3 contains 13 residues. The V end was cut by 7 bases, the J end by 1 base, with 10 bases between. Germline V gene lookup returns CDR1 SEHNR and CDR2 FQNEAQ (reference sequence). The CDR3 DNA follows: TGTGCCAGCACCCTAGGGGCCCAAGAGACCCAGTACTTC. Translation gives CASTLGAQETQYF.

The chain couples TRBV7-6 to TRBJ1-5; 11 bases agree with TRBD1. The CDR3 length is 15 residues. Per the germline V gene, CDR1 is SGHVS and CDR2 is FNYEAQ. V lost 5 bases, J lost 5 bases, and 5 bases stayed unmatched. The CDR3 DNA sequence: TGTGCCAGCAGCAGAGGGACAGGGGGTTATCAGCCCCAGCATTTT. This gives the protein CASSRGTGGYQPQHF. Drawing the rest from reference TRBV7-6 and TRBJ1-5, the complete variable domain is GAGVSQSPRYKVTKRGQDVALRCDPISGHVSLYWYRQALGQGPEFLTYFNYEAQQDKSGLPNDRFSAERPEGSISTLTIQRTEQRDSAMYRCASSRGTGGYQPQHFGDGTRLSIL.